The clone carrying this T cell receptor (beta chain) occurred once. Assay used: immunoSEQ multiplex PCR; TCRdb lists only in-frame clones, some missing. Of approximately 350,000 clones listed, over 80% are singletons. CDR1 and CDR2 (germline): KGHDR, SFDVKD. The CDR3 loop spans 16 amino acids. V was pared by 0 bases and J by 5 bases, with 4 bases of the junction left unmatched. The record originates from a study of blood T cell repertoires in COVID-19. Study background: Samples taken during acute and convalescent COVID-19 were collected in the United States, Italy and Spain.

The clonotype comes from a woman between 50 and 59 years old with COVID-19, enrolled during active disease. Sequences were obtained from peripheral blood. The rearrangement uses TRBV24-1 and TRBJ2-3, with 10 bases that match TRBD1. The CDR3 DNA sequence: TGTGCCACCAGTGATTTGGGACAGGGGGACCGAGATACGCAGTATTTT. Its protein is CATSDLGQGDRDTQYF.